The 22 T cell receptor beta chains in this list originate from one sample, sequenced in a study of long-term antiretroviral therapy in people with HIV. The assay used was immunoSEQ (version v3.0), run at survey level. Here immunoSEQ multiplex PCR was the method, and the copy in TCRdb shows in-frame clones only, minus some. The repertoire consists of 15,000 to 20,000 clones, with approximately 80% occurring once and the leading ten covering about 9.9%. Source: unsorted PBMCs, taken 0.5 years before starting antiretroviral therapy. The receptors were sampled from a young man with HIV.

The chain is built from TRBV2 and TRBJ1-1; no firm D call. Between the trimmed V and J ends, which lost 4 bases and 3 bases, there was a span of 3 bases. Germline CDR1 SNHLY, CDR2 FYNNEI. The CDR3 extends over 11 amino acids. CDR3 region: CASSGDTEAFF. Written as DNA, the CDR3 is TGTGCCAGCAGTGGGGACACTGAAGCTTTCTTT.

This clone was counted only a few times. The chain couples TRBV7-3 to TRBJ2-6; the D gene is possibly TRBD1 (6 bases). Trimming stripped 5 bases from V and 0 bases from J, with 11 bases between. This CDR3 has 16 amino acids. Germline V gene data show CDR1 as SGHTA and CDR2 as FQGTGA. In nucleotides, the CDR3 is TGTGCCAGCAGCCGACAGGACCGCTCTGGGGCCAACGTCCTGACTTTC. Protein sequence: CASSRQDRSGANVLTF.

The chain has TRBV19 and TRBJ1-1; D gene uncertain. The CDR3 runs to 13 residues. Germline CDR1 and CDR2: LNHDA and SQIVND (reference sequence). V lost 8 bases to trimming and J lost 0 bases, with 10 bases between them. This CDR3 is CASSAKMNTEAFF. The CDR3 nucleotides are TGTGCCAGTTCGGCGAAAATGAACACTGAAGCTTTCTTT.

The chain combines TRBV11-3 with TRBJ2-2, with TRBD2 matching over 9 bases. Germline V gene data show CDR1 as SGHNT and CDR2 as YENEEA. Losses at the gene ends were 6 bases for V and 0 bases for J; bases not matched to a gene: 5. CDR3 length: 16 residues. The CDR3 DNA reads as TGTGCCAGCAGATTAAGCGGGGGGACGAACACCGGGGAGCTGTTTTTT. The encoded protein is CASRLSGGTNTGELFF. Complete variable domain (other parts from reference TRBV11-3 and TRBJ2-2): EAGVVQSPRYKIIEKKQPVAFWCNPISGHNTLYWYLQNLGQGPELLIRYENEEAVDDSQLPKDRFSAERLKGVDSTLKIQPAELGDSAVYLCASRLSGGTNTGELFFGEGSRLTVL.

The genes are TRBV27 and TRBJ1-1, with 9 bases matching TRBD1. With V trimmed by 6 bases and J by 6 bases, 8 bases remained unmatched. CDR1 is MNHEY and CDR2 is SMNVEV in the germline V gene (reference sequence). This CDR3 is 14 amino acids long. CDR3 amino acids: CASSQGQGIAEAFF. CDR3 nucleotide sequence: TGTGCCAGCAGCCAGGGACAGGGTATCGCTGAAGCTTTCTTT.

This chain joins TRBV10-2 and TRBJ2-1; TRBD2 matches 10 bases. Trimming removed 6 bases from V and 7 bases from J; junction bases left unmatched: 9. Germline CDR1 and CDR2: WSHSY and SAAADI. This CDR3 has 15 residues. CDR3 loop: CASSSGTSVWNEQFF. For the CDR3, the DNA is TGCGCCAGCAGCTCAGGGACTAGCGTTTGGAATGAGCAGTTCTTC.

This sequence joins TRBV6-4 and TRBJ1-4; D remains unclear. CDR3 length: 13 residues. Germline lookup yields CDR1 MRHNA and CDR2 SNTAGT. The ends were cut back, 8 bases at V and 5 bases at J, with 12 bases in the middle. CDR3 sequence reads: CASSQKANEKLFF. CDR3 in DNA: TGTGCCAGCTCCCAAAAGGCCAATGAAAAACTGTTTTTT.

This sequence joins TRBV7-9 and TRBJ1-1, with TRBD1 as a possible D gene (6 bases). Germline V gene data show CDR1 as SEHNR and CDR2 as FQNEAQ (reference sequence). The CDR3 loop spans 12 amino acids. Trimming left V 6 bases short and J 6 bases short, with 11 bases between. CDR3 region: CASSWTAAEAFF. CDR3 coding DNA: TGTGCCAGCAGTTGGACAGCCGCTGAAGCTTTCTTT. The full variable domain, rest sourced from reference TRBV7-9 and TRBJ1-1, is DTGVSQNPRHKITKRGQNVTFRCDPISEHNRLYWYRQTLGQGPEFLTYFQNEAQLEKSRLLSDRFSAERPKGSFSTLEIQRTEQGDSAMYLCASSWTAAEAFFGQGTRLTVV.

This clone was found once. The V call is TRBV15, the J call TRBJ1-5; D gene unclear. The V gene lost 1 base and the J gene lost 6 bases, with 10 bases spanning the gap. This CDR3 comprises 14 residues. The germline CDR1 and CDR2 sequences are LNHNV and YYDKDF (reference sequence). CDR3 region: CATSRGVIGQPQHF. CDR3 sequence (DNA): TGTGCCACCAGCAGAGGCGTAATCGGTCAGCCCCAGCATTTT.

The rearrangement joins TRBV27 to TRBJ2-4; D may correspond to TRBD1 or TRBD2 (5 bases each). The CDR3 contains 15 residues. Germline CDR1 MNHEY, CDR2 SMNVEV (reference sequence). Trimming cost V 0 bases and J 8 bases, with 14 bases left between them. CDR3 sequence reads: CASSLSRGPVDIQYF. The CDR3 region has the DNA TGTGCCAGCAGTTTATCGAGGGGTCCAGTAGACATTCAGTACTTC.

The DNA of the CDR3 is TGTGCCAGCAGCTTAGCGGGGCCGGGAAGAAACTACGAGCAGTACTTC. It yields the protein CASSLAGPGRNYEQYF. The chain has TRBV7-2 and TRBJ2-7, with D possibly being TRBD1 or TRBD2 (5 bases each). The CDR3 is 16 residues long. V was clipped by 0 bases and J by 3 bases, with 15 bases between them. Germline V lookup: CDR1 SGHTA, CDR2 FQGNSA. The full variable domain, completed using reference TRBV7-2 and TRBJ2-7, is GAGVSQSPSNKVTEKGKDVELRCDPISGHTALYWYRQSLGQGLEFLIYFQGNSAPDKSGLPSDRFSAERTGGSVSTLTIQRTQQEDSAVYLCASSLAGPGRNYEQYFGPGTRLTVT.

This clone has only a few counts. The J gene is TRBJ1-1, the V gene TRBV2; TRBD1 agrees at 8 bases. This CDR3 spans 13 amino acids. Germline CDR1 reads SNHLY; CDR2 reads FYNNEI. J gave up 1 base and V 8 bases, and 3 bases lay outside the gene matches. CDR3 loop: CASSTGANTEAFF. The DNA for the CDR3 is TGTGCCAGCTCGACAGGGGCGAACACTGAAGCTTTCTTT.

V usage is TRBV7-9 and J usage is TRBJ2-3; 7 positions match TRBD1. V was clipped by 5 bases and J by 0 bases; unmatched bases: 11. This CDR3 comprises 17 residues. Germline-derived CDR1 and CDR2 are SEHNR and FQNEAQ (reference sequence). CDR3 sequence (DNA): TGTGCCAGCAGCGTCGACCTCCGGGGACAGAGCACAGATACGCAGTATTTT. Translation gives CASSVDLRGQSTDTQYF.

For the CDR3, the DNA is TGTGCCAGTAACACCGGGTTGTACTATGGCTACACCTTC. It translates to CASNTGLYYGYTF. This chain joins TRBV19 and TRBJ1-2; the D is unclear. Germline V gene sequence: CDR1 LNHDA, CDR2 SQIVND (reference sequence). Trimming removed 7 bases from V and 3 bases from J, with 12 bases in between. CDR3 length: 13 residues.

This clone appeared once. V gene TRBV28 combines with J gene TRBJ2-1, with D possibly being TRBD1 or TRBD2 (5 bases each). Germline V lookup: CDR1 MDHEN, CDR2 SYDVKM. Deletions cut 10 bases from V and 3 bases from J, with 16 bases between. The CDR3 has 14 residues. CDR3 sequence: CATGTLSFYNEQFF. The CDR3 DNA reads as TGTGCCACCGGGACCCTATCCTTCTACAATGAGCAGTTCTTC.

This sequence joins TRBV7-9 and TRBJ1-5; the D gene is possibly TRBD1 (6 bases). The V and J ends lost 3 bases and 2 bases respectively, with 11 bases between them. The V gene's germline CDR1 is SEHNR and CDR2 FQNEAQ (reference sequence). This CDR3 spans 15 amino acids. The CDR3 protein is CASSFSGAGNQPQHF. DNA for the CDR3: TGTGCCAGCAGCTTTTCGGGGGCGGGCAATCAGCCCCAGCATTTT.

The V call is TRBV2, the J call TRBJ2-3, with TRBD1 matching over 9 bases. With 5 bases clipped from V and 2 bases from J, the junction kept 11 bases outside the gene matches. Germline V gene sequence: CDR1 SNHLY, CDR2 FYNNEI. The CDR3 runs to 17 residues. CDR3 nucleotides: TGTGCCAGCAGTCCCCAGAGGGGACAGGGTCACACAGATACGCAGTATTTT. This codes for CASSPQRGQGHTDTQYF. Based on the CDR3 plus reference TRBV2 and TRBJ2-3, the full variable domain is EPEVTQTPSHQVTQMGQEVILRCVPISNHLYFYWYRQILGQKVEFLVSFYNNEISEKSEIFDDQFSVERPDGSNFTLKIRSTKLEDSAMYFCASSPQRGQGHTDTQYFGPGTRLTVL.

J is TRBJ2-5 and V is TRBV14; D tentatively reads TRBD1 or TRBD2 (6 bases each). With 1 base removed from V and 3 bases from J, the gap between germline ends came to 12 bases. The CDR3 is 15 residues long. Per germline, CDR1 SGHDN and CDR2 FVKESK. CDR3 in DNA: TGTGCCAGCAGCCAAGGGGGGGCGACGGAAGAGACCCAGTACTTC. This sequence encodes CASSQGGATEETQYF.

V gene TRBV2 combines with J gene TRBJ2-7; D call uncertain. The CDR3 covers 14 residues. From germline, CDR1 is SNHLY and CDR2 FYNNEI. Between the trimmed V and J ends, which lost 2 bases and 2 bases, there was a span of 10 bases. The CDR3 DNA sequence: TGTGCCAGCAGTGAATTTGGGCAAACCTACGAGCAGTACTTC. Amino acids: CASSEFGQTYEQYF.

The CDR3 loop is CASSLTHEQYF. DNA for the CDR3: TGTGCCAGCAGCTTAACCCACGAGCAGTACTTC. The rearrangement links TRBV7-9 to TRBJ2-7; no definite D call. The CDR3 is 11 residues long. The germline V and J ends were trimmed by 2 bases and 5 bases, with 4 bases remaining between them. Germline values: CDR1 SEHNR, CDR2 FQNEAQ (reference sequence).

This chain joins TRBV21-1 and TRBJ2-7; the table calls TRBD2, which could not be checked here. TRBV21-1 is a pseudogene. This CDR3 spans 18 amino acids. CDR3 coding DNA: TGTGCCAGCAGGGCCAGAACCAAGGCGGGGGTCGACACCTACGAGCAGTACTTC. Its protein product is CASRARTKAGVDTYEQYF.

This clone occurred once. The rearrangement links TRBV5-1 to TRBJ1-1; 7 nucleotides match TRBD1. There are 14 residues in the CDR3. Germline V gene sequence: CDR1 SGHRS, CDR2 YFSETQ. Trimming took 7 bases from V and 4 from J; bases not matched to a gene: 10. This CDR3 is CASSPPPGGTEAFF. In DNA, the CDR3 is TGCGCCAGCTCTCCACCCCCAGGGGGCACTGAAGCTTTCTTT.